The 21 T cell receptor beta chains presented below share a single source sample, sequenced in a study of blood T cells in healthy people across ages. Then a second PCR, running roughly 6 to 12 cycles, was carried out with a sample-barcoded 5' primer and a J-beta primer mix. TCRdb recomputed calls from the 5' RACE reads with MiXCR, one row per CDR3 protein. This table has 550,000 to 650,000 distinct CDR3 sequences, roughly 30% appearing once. Sequencing input: blood. The origin of the receptors is a woman aged 80 or over in good health.

This clonotype showed up just once. The chain is built from TRBV4-3 and TRBJ2-7; TRBD2 matches 7 bases. This CDR3 contains 16 residues. Germline-derived CDR1 and CDR2 are LGHNA and YSLEER. Trimming at V came to 1 base and at J to 10 bases, leaving 16 bases not matched to a gene. CDR3 loop: CASSQGRGSLQDTQYF. CDR3 nucleotides: TGCGCCAGCAGCCAAGGCCGCGGGAGTTTACAAGACACCCAGTACTTC.

In its sample, this clonotype was seen many times. The V call is TRBV12-3 or TRBV12-4, the J call TRBJ1-5, with D perhaps matching TRBD1 (5 bases). The CDR3 has 14 residues. V shed 2 bases and J shed 2 bases, with 7 bases lying between them. The DNA of the CDR3 is TGTGCCAGCAGTTTACAGGGTGGCAATCAGCCCCAGCATTTT. Encoded protein: CASSLQGGNQPQHF.

V gene TRBV4-1 combines with J gene TRBJ2-5, with D perhaps matching TRBD2 (5 bases). The CDR3 sequence is 14 residues long. V was trimmed by 1 base and J by 5 bases, leaving 11 bases between them. The germline gives CDR1 MGHRA, CDR2 YSYEKL. CDR3 nucleotides: TGCGCCAGCAGCCAAGTCGGGGTTTATGAGACCCAGTACTTC. This gives the protein CASSQVGVYETQYF.

This clonotype showed up many times. The CDR3 loop reads CASSLFDSYNEQFF. CDR3 nucleotides: TGTGCCAGCAGCTTATTTGACTCCTACAATGAGCAGTTCTTC. The chain is built from TRBV7-6 and TRBJ2-1; D is unclear. CDR3 length: 14 amino acids. V was pared by 2 bases and J by 0 bases, with 5 bases between. CDR1 and CDR2 from the germline V gene are SGHVS and FNYEAQ.

This clonotype was seen a handful of times. The V call is TRBV6-5, the J call TRBJ1-5; weak D call: TRBD1 (6 bases). From germline, CDR1 is MNHEY and CDR2 SVGAGI. This CDR3 spans 14 amino acids. Between the trimmed V and J ends, which lost 5 bases and 4 bases, there was a span of 12 bases. CDR3 in amino acids: CASSLGGVNQPQHF. In nucleotides, the CDR3 is TGTGCCAGCAGTCTAGGGGGGGTAAATCAGCCCCAGCATTTT.

This clonotype was recorded at least ten times. The chain is built from TRBV13 and TRBJ2-7, with 10 bases identical to TRBD2. Per germline, CDR1 PRHDT and CDR2 FYEKMQ (reference sequence). The CDR3 runs 17 residues. Germline trimming cut 4 bases from V and 5 bases from J; bases unmatched to any gene: 14. The chain's CDR3 is CASSSRASGGALDEQYF. The CDR3 DNA follows: TGTGCCAGCAGCTCCCGAGCTAGCGGGGGAGCCCTAGACGAGCAGTACTTC.

On this clonotype: A read error may be the cause here, since a much bigger clone is one base away. The genes are TRBV7-2 and TRBJ2-4, with 9 bases fitting TRBD1. The J call may be mistaken, given a closer DNA end match to TRBJ2-5. The CDR3 runs 15 residues. The germline gives CDR1 SGHTA, CDR2 FQGNSA. The CDR3 DNA reads as TGTGCCCGCAGTTCGGGACAGGGTGGGATAGAGACCCAGTACTTC. This sequence encodes CARSSGQGGIETQYF.

This clonotype was recorded a few times. Germline is not matched at one junction end, which may reflect a read error. DNA for the CDR3: TGTGCCAGCAGTTTAGGGTTCAGGGTAGGAGAAAAACGGTTTTTT. It codes for CASSLGFRVGEKRFF. J is TRBJ1-4 and V is TRBV12-3 or TRBV12-4; D is perhaps TRBD1 (5 bases). This CDR3 has 15 residues.

Ten or more counts support this clonotype. The V gene is TRBV30, the J gene TRBJ1-2; TRBD1 matches 8 bases. The germline gives CDR1 GTSNPN, CDR2 SVGIG (reference sequence). CDR3 length equals 13 residues. V dropped 5 bases and J dropped 6; count of bases not matched to a gene: 8. The CDR3 nucleotides are TGTGCCTGGGAGGACAGGGAATTCGATGGCTACACCTTC. Protein sequence: CAWEDREFDGYTF.

The rearrangement joins TRBV25-1 to TRBJ1-1, with no clear D. Per germline, CDR1 MGHDK and CDR2 SYGVNS. Trimming took 5 bases from V and 0 from J, leaving 13 bases between them. The CDR3 loop spans 15 amino acids. CDR3 residues: CASSTSRIVNTEAFF. The CDR3 DNA reads TGTGCCAGCAGTACCTCGAGGATAGTGAACACTGAAGCTTTCTTT. The entire variable domain, with the rest obtained from reference TRBV25-1 and TRBJ1-1, is as follows: EADIYQTPRYLVIGTGKKITLECSQTMGHDKMYWYQQDPGMELHLIHYSYGVNSTEKGDLSSESTVSRIRTEHFPLTLESARPSHTSQYLCASSTSRIVNTEAFFGQGTRLTVV.

A word on this clonotype: This may come from a read error, since a much larger clone is one base off. V and J are TRBV7-2 and TRBJ2-1, with 11 bases aligning to TRBD2. Germline V gene sequence: CDR1 SGHTA, CDR2 FQGNSA. CDR3 length equals 16 residues. The CDR3 bases are TGTGCCGGCAGCTTAGGGACTAGCGGCTCCTACAATGAGCAGTTCTTC. The encoded protein is CAGSLGTSGSYNEQFF.

This clonotype showed up many times. This chain connects TRBV27 to TRBJ2-7; TRBD1 might be the D (5 bases). Trimming took 5 bases from V and 3 from J, leaving 14 bases between them. This CDR3 is 14 amino acids long. CDR1 is MNHEY, CDR2 SMNVEV, per germline (reference sequence). The CDR3 region is CASSPYLQGYEQYF. CDR3 bases: TGTGCCAGCAGTCCCTATCTCCAGGGCTACGAGCAGTACTTC.

J is TRBJ1-1 and V is TRBV7-9; D is perhaps TRBD1 (5 bases). From germline, CDR1 is SEHNR and CDR2 FQNEAQ (reference sequence). V dropped 10 bases and J dropped 0 bases, with 15 bases sitting between them. CDR3 length: 14 residues. The CDR3 here is CANTLGGMNTEAFF. In DNA form, the CDR3 reads TGTGCCAACACCCTCGGGGGTATGAACACTGAAGCTTTCTTT. Based on the CDR3 plus reference TRBV7-9 and TRBJ1-1, the full variable domain is DTGVSQNPRHKITKRGQNVTFRCDPISEHNRLYWYRQTLGQGPEFLTYFQNEAQLEKSRLLSDRFSAERPKGSFSTLEIQRTEQGDSAMYLCANTLGGMNTEAFFGQGTRLTVV.

The chain joins TRBV5-1 to TRBJ1-5; 9 nucleotides align to TRBD1. V lost 5 bases and J lost 4; bases outside the gene matches: 7. CDR1 and CDR2 from the germline V gene are SGHRS and YFSETQ. CDR3 length: 15 amino acids. The DNA of the CDR3 is TGCGCCAGCAGACTGGACAGGGGCCTAAATCAGCCCCAGCATTTT. This gives the protein CASRLDRGLNQPQHF.

This clonotype was counted many times. This chain joins TRBV7-8 and TRBJ2-1; D may be TRBD2 (5 bases). The CDR3 extends over 15 amino acids. Trimming took 5 bases from V and 0 from J, leaving 11 bases between them. CDR1 is SGHVS and CDR2 is FQNEAQ in the germline V gene. CDR3 DNA: TGTGCCAGCAGCCGAAGCGGAAGCTCCTACAATGAGCAGTTCTTC. Translating gives CASSRSGSSYNEQFF. Combining the CDR3 with reference TRBV7-8 and TRBJ2-1 gives the whole variable domain GAGVSQSPRYKVAKRGQDVALRCDPISGHVSLFWYQQALGQGPEFLTYFQNEAQLDKSGLPSDRFFAERPEGSVSTLKIQRTQQEDSAVYLCASSRSGSSYNEQFFGPGTRLTVL.

This clonotype was picked up a small number of times. V is TRBV19 and J is TRBJ2-7, with 9 bases aligning to TRBD1. Germline V gene data show CDR1 as LNHDA and CDR2 as SQIVND (reference sequence). CDR3 size: 14 residues. V dropped 10 bases and J dropped 3; count of bases not matched to a gene: 10. The CDR3 nucleotides are TGTGCCACCAACCGGGGACAGGGCAGCTACGAGCAGTACTTC. This sequence encodes CATNRGQGSYEQYF.

This clonotype was seen many times. CDR3 DNA sequence: TGCAGTGCTAACCAGGGGGCTGAGAATTCACCCCTCCACTTT. As protein: CSANQGAENSPLHF. V gene TRBV20-1 combines with J gene TRBJ1-6; 8 bases are a match to TRBD1. CDR1 is DFQATT and CDR2 is SNEGSKA in the germline V gene (reference sequence). The CDR3 loop spans 14 amino acids. The V segment lost 4 bases and the J segment 7 bases; nucleotides outside the gene matches: 6.

This clonotype was counted many times. This chain joins TRBV15 and TRBJ2-3; no clear D gene. Trimming removed 5 bases from V and 0 bases from J, with 9 bases in between. The CDR3 spans 14 residues. Germline values: CDR1 LNHNV, CDR2 YYDKDF (reference sequence). This CDR3 reads CATSGWSSTDTQYF. In DNA form, the CDR3 reads TGTGCCACCAGCGGATGGTCGAGCACAGATACGCAGTATTTT. Looking up the rest from reference TRBV15 and TRBJ2-3 gives the full variable domain: DAMVIQNPRYQVTQFGKPVTLSCSQTLNHNVMYWYQQKSSQAPKLLFHYYDKDFNNEADTPDNFQSRRPNTSFCFLDIRSPGLGDTAMYLCATSGWSSTDTQYFGPGTRLTVL.

This clonotype was counted a few times. Since a much larger clone is just one base distant, this may be a read error. The chain recombines TRBV6-2 or TRBV6-3 with TRBJ2-3, with 9 bases matching TRBD2. Germline lookup yields CDR1 MNHEY and CDR2 SVGEGT. V lost 4 bases and J lost 3; bases outside the gene matches: 8. The CDR3 contains 16 residues. The CDR3 reads CASSCSRLAATDTQYF. CDR3 DNA sequence: TGTGCCAGCAGTTGCTCGAGACTAGCGGCGACAGATACGCAGTATTTT.

This clonotype has just a few counts. The genes are TRBV2 and TRBJ1-5; TRBD1 is a possible D gene (6 bases). The CDR3 sequence is 15 residues long. Germline loops: CDR1 SNHLY, CDR2 FYNNEI. Between the trimmed V and J ends, which lost 1 base and 3 bases, there was a span of 10 bases. CDR3: CASSEVGQYNQPQHF. CDR3 in DNA: TGTGCCAGCAGTGAAGTAGGACAGTACAATCAGCCCCAGCATTTT. Using reference TRBV2 and TRBJ1-5 for the parts outside the CDR3, the full variable domain is EPEVTQTPSHQVTQMGQEVILRCVPISNHLYFYWYRQILGQKVEFLVSFYNNEISEKSEIFDDQFSVERPDGSNFTLKIRSTKLEDSAMYFCASSEVGQYNQPQHFGDGTRLSIL.

This clonotype was seen many times. The gene calls are TRBV9 and TRBJ2-1; 7 positions match TRBD1. This CDR3 contains 17 residues. V trimming: 4 bases; J trimming: 0 bases; junction bases outside the gene matches: 10. Germline loops: CDR1 SGDLS, CDR2 YYNGEE. The CDR3 sequence is CASSTRDSARSYNEQFF. Here the CDR3 DNA reads TGTGCCAGCAGCACTCGGGACAGCGCCCGCTCCTACAATGAGCAGTTCTTC.